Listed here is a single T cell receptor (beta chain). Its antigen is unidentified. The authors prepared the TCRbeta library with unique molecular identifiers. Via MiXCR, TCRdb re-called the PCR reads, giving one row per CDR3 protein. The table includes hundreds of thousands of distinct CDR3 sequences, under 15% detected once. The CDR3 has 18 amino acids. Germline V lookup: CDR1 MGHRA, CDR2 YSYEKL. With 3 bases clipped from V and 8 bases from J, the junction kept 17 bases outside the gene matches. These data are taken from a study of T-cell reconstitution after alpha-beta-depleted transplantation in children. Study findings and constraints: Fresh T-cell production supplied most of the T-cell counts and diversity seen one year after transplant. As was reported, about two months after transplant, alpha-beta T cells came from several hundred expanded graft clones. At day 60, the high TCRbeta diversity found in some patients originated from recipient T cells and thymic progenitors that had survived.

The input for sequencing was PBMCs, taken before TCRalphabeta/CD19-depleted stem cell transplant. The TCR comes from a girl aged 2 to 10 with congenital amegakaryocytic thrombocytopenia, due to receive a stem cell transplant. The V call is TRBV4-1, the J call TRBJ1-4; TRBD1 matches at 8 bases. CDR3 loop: CASSHDRPDRALREKLFF. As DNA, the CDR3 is TGCGCCAGCAGCCATGACCGCCCGGACAGGGCCCTCAGGGAAAAACTGTTTTTT.